A few counts support the clone carrying this TCR beta chain. What it recognizes is unknown. This entry belongs to a study of tumour-infiltrating T cells in Burkitt lymphoma. Overall study context: Patients covered every epidemiological subtype of Burkitt lymphoma. Overall and progression-free survival were predicted by productive clonality.

The CDR3 is 16 residues long. Germline V CDR1 and CDR2: SGHRS, YFSETQ. V lost 0 bases to trimming and J lost 5 bases, with 18 bases between them. Study results and limitations: Several public clonotypes recurred in numerous Burkitt lymphoma patients.

Assay used: immunoSEQ multiplex PCR; TCRdb lists only in-frame clones, some missing. The table has about 46,000 clones, around a third seen once. The TCR comes from a human donor with Burkitt lymphoma. The rearrangement links TRBV5-1 to TRBJ2-7; possible D gene TRBD1, 6 bases. Sequencing was performed on tumor tissue. The CDR3 region has the DNA TGCGCCAGCAGCTTGGCCCTCCTAACAGGGAGCGACGAGCAGTACTTC. It is translated as CASSLALLTGSDEQYF.